The sequence of this T cell receptor beta chain was determined in a study of response to subunit inactivated influenza vaccine. Overall study findings and caveats: Authors suggested seasonal influenza vaccinations each recruit few new T cells.

Using its own MiXCR run on the RT-PCR reads, TCRdb lists one record per CDR3 protein. The data contain 650,000 to 800,000 distinct CDR3 sequences, about 18% of them singletons. The CDR3 consists of 15 residues. Per the germline V gene, CDR1 is SGDLS and CDR2 is YYNGEE. The trim removed 0 bases at V and 2 bases at J, leaving 5 bases unmatched. Points on this clonotype: What it recognizes is unknown.

The chain couples TRBV9 to TRBJ2-7; 7 bases match TRBD1. The receptor was isolated from a man aged 45-60 years who received an inactivated influenza vaccine. The material sequenced was PBMCs from blood, taken roughly 5 days after vaccination. CDR3 loop: CASSVGPDRAYEQYF. The CDR3 DNA reads TGTGCCAGCAGCGTAGGACCCGACAGGGCCTACGAGCAGTACTTC.